The 10 T cell receptor beta chains listed next were all sequenced from one sample in a study of blood T cell dynamics during melanoma immunotherapy. Documented time point: week 3, after first cycle of checkpoint inhibitor. Sequenced by immunoSEQ multiplex PCR; TCRdb stores in-frame clones only, minus some. The data contain 25,000 to 35,000 clones, roughly 84% of them singletons. The source material was blood, sampled from a patient treated with checkpoint blockade. The receptors stem from a human donor with melanoma.

This clone has a single count. This chain links TRBV9 with TRBJ1-2, with a weak D call TRBD1 (6 bases). Germline V gene sequence: CDR1 SGDLS, CDR2 YYNGEE. CDR3 length: 19 residues. Trimming pared 1 base from V and 2 bases from J, leaving 24 bases between. The CDR3 reads CASSVTNLGTFLPNYGYTF. The DNA of the CDR3 is TGTGCCAGCAGCGTAACCAATCTTGGGACATTCTTACCCAACTATGGCTACACCTTC.

The gene calls are TRBV27 and TRBJ2-5; unclear D gene. The germline gives CDR1 MNHEY, CDR2 SMNVEV (reference sequence). CDR3 length: 10 amino acids. Trimming took 7 bases from V and 3 from J, leaving 3 bases between them. CDR3 bases: TGTGCCAGCATAGAAGAGACCCAGTACTTC. The encoded protein is CASIEETQYF.

The chain has TRBV23-1 and TRBJ1-5; D is unclear. TRBV23-1 is reported as an ORF; its role is uncertain. CDR3 length equals 15 residues. V lost 8 bases and J lost 0, with 14 bases in between. CDR3 DNA: TGCGCCAGCGCCACCCGGCGGTATAGCAATCAGCCCCAGCATTTT. It yields the protein CASATRRYSNQPQHF.

This clone was seen a single time. The chain couples TRBV7-8 to TRBJ1-6, with 7 positions matching TRBD1. This CDR3 is built from 16 residues. V lost 7 bases to trimming and J lost 1 base; unmatched junction nucleotides: 7. Germline V gene data show CDR1 as SGHVS and CDR2 as FQNEAQ. For the CDR3, the DNA is TGTGCCAGCATCCCGACAGGGAGGTCCTATAATTCACCCCTCCACTTT. This translates into CASIPTGRSYNSPLHF.

The chain has TRBV29-1 and TRBJ2-5, with D unresolved. The V end lost 1 base, the J end lost 6 bases, and 12 bases lay between the germline ends. The CDR3 has 13 amino acids. Per germline, CDR1 SQVTM and CDR2 ANQGSEA. CDR3 sequence (DNA): TGCAGCGTTGAAGGGGCTGAAGGAAAGACCCAGTACTTC. This translates into CSVEGAEGKTQYF. Together with reference TRBV29-1 and TRBJ2-5, the CDR3 gives the full variable domain: SAVISQKPSRDICQRGTSLTIQCQVDSQVTMMFWYRQQPGQSLTLIATANQGSEATYESGFVIDKFPISRPNLTFSTLTVSNMSPEDSSIYLCSVEGAEGKTQYFGPGTRLLVL.

The genes are TRBV7-9 and TRBJ1-4; 7 positions match TRBD1. J was trimmed by 2 bases and V by 3 bases; bases with no gene match: 3. This CDR3 contains 15 residues. From germline, CDR1 is SEHNR and CDR2 FQNEAQ (reference sequence). The CDR3 here is CASSFTRGTNEKLFF. In DNA, the CDR3 is TGTGCCAGCAGCTTCACCAGGGGGACTAATGAAAAACTGTTTTTT.

The J gene is TRBJ2-7, the V gene TRBV25-1; 7 positions match TRBD2. The CDR3 contains 15 residues. After removal of 4 bases from V and 3 bases from J, the junction contained 9 bases not matched to a gene. Germline V gene lookup returns CDR1 MGHDK and CDR2 SYGVNS. DNA for the CDR3: TGTGCCAGCAGTGCGGGGAGGGGCGGAAACTACGAGCAGTACTTC. It is translated as CASSAGRGGNYEQYF.

The J gene is TRBJ2-7, the V gene TRBV28; TRBD1 aligns across 10 bases. CDR3 length equals 15 residues. V shed 5 bases, J shed 5 bases, and the junction held 9 bases outside the gene matches. Looked up from germline, CDR1 is MDHEN and CDR2 is SYDVKM. In DNA, the CDR3 is TGTGCCAGCAGTACACCGGACAGGGGGGTCGACGAGCAGTACTTC. This translates into CASSTPDRGVDEQYF.

To note about this clone: One junction end does not reproduce the germline sequence, and a read error may be involved. The identical CDR3 is also encoded by other nucleotide sequences in the sample. V usage is TRBV19 and J usage is TRBJ1-2; no clear D. CDR1 and CDR2 (germline): LNHDA, SQIVND (reference sequence). The CDR3 covers 13 residues. DNA for the CDR3: TGTGCCAGTAGCCCCGGCAGGTCCTATGGTTACACCTTC. Amino acid sequence: CASSPGRSYGYTF.

The count of this clone is one. The V and J genes are TRBV27 and TRBJ2-4; D is undetermined. CDR1 is MNHEY, CDR2 SMNVEV, per germline (reference sequence). The CDR3 is 14 residues long. The V end lost 6 bases, the J end lost 2 bases, and 11 bases lay between the germline ends. CDR3 DNA sequence: TGTGCCAGCAGACGAGACCCGACCAAAAACATTCAGTACTTC. This gives the protein CASRRDPTKNIQYF.